A selection of T cell receptor beta chains follows, all from one sample in a study of blood T cell repertoires in COVID-19. Sequencing was performed with immunoSEQ multiplex PCR; in TCRdb, only in-frame clones are kept and a portion is missing. The table has 200,000 to 300,000 clones, around four fifths seen once. The sequenced sample was peripheral blood. The receptors here all came from a woman aged 60 to 75 with active or convalescent COVID-19. The CDR3 runs from the conserved cysteine through the conserved F or W. Fields, in order: V gene, D gene, clone size, J gene, CDR3 DNA, CDR3 protein. D genes are given only for firm matches. A row's size may be missing; if present it is once, few, many or a size class.

>TRBV25-1|TRBD2|NA|TRBJ2-5
TGTGCCAGCAGTGCTCCGGGAAGCGGGGACCAGGAGACCCAGTACTTC
CASSAPGSGDQETQYF
>TRBV30|NA|NA|TRBJ2-1
TGTGCCTCCAGCGGACGCTCCTACAATGAGCAGTTCTTC
CASSGRSYNEQFF
>TRBV5-1|NA|NA|TRBJ2-3
TGCGCCAGCAGCTTGGGGTGGGCAGCAGATACGCAGTATTTT
CASSLGWAADTQYF
>TRBV7-3|NA|NA|TRBJ2-5
TGTGCCAGCAGCGGGGGGGCACAAGAGACCCAGTACTTC
CASSGGAQETQYF
>TRBV11-1|NA|NA|TRBJ2-3
TGTGCCAGCAGCTTAGTCCGGGTATCCCTCCCAGATACGCAGTATTTT
CASSLVRVSLPDTQYF
>TRBV9|NA|NA|TRBJ1-2
TGTGCCAGCAGCGTAGTAGAGAGCTCCTATGGCTACACCTTC
CASSVVESSYGYTF
>TRBV28|TRBD1|NA|TRBJ1-5
TGTGCCAGCAGTTTGCTACCGGGACAGGGGAATCAGCCCCAGCATTTT
CASSLLPGQGNQPQHF
>TRBV7-2|NA|NA|TRBJ1-4
TGTGCCAGCAGCTTACAGGGAATAGTGAGTGAAAAACTGTTTTTT
CASSLQGIVSEKLFF
>TRBV13|TRBD1|NA|TRBJ2-1
TGTGCCAGCAGCCCAGGACAGGTAGCCTCGGTCTACAATGAGCAGTTCTTC
CASSPGQVASVYNEQFF
>TRBV2|TRBD2|NA|TRBJ2-1
TGTGCCAGCAGTCTAGCGGGATACTACAATGAGCAGTTCTTC
CASSLAGYYNEQFF
>TRBV29-1|TRBD2|NA|TRBJ2-3
TGCAGCGTCCTAGCGGGGGGCACGCAGTATTTT
CSVLAGGTQYF
>TRBV25-1|NA|NA|TRBJ1-1
TGTGCCAGCAGTGAGTCGACAGTGAACACTGAAGCTTTCTTT
CASSESTVNTEAFF
>TRBV6-5|TRBD1|NA|TRBJ1-4
TGTGCCAGCAGCGCGACAGGGGAAAATGAAAAACTGTTTTTT
CASSATGENEKLFF
>TRBV3-1/TRBV3-2|NA|NA|TRBJ1-4
TGTGCCAGCAGCCAAGGGACAGAGACAGACCTGTTTTTT
CASSQGTETDLFF
>TRBV28|TRBD2|few|TRBJ2-1
TGTGCCAGCAGTAGCGGGATCCATGAGCAGTTCTTC
CASSSGIHEQFF
>TRBV28|TRBD2|NA|TRBJ2-1
TGTGCCAGCAGCCTTACTAGCGGGGGGTACAATGAGCAGTTCTTC
CASSLTSGGYNEQFF
>TRBV5-1|TRBD1|NA|TRBJ2-6
TGCGCCAGCAGCTTTTCAGGGGGCGTCTCCTCTGGGGCCAACGTCCTGACTTTC
CASSFSGGVSSGANVLTF
>TRBV14|NA|NA|TRBJ2-2
TGTGCCAGCAGCCAACAAGTTCTCCAGGGGCTGTTTTTT
CASSQQVLQGLFF
>TRBV19|NA|NA|TRBJ2-2
TGTGCCAGTAGTCTGAGCGCCGGGGAGCTGTTTTTT
CASSLSAGELFF
>TRBV30|NA|NA|TRBJ2-1
TGTGCCTGGCAGCCTGTGCGGGCGTACAATGAGCAGTTCTTC
CAWQPVRAYNEQFF
>TRBV12-5|NA|NA|TRBJ2-5
TGTGCTAGTGGTGCCCCGGGGGCTAGCGGATCCGAGACCCAGTACTTC
CASGAPGASGSETQYF
>TRBV7-2|TRBD2|NA|TRBJ2-5
TGTGCCAGCAGCTTAGGCGGGACTAGCCAAGAGACCCAGTACTTC
CASSLGGTSQETQYF
>TRBV3-1/TRBV3-2|TRBD2|NA|TRBJ2-5
TGTGCCAGCAGCCAAGATGGGGAGGGCACCCAGTACTTC
CASSQDGEGTQYF
>TRBV18|NA|few|TRBJ1-2
TGTGCCAGCTCACCACGAGGACAGCGATATGGCTACACCTTC
CASSPRGQRYGYTF
>TRBV6-5|TRBD1|NA|TRBJ2-3
TGTGCCAGCAGTTACCGGGACAGACGCCCAGATACGCAGTATTTT
CASSYRDRRPDTQYF
>TRBV6-5|NA|NA|TRBJ1-3
TGTGCCAGCAGTCTTATCTGGAGGCCTGGAAACACCATATATTTT
CASSLIWRPGNTIYF
>TRBV9|NA|once|TRBJ1-3
TGTGCCAGCAGCGCCTCTCGGGGGGCTGGAAACACCATATATTTT
CASSASRGAGNTIYF
>TRBV28|NA|NA|TRBJ1-5
TGTGCCAGCAGTTTCTACAGGGTAGCCAATCAGCCCCAGCATTTT
CASSFYRVANQPQHF
>TRBV19|NA|NA|TRBJ2-3
TGTGCCAGTAGTATCGGGTGGGAGGAGCTAGATACGCAGTATTTT
CASSIGWEELDTQYF
>TRBV29-1|TRBD1|NA|TRBJ1-2
TGCAGCGTTGAAACAGCGACGTCACACAGGGGTTATGGCTACACCTTC
CSVETATSHRGYGYTF
>TRBV11-2|TRBD2|NA|TRBJ2-3
TGTGCCAGCAGCTTAGCACTAGCGGGAGGCACAGATACGCAGTATTTT
CASSLALAGGTDTQYF
>TRBV4-1|NA|once|TRBJ1-4
TGCGCCAGCAGCCAAGGGGGACTCGAAAAACTGTTTTTT
CASSQGGLEKLFF
>TRBV2|TRBD1|few|TRBJ1-5
TGTGCCAGCAGCGGACAGGGGGGACCTTATAGCAATCAGCCCCAGCATTTT
CASSGQGGPYSNQPQHF
>TRBV19|NA|NA|TRBJ1-5
TGTGCCAGTAGTATAAACGTCCGGCAGCCCCAGCATTTT
CASSINVRQPQHF
>TRBV3-1/TRBV3-2|TRBD2|NA|TRBJ2-1
TGTGCCAGCAGCCAAGAAATAGAGCGGGGGATTTACAATGAGCAGTTCTTC
CASSQEIERGIYNEQFF
>TRBV6-5|NA|NA|TRBJ1-4
TGTGCCTGCGCAGGGGCCTATAATGAAAAACTGTTTTTT
CACAGAYNEKLFF
>TRBV30|TRBD1|few|TRBJ1-2
TGTGCCTGGAGTCCTTCAAGGGGGCGCGGCTACACCTTC
CAWSPSRGRGYTF
>TRBV5-1|NA|NA|TRBJ2-1
TGCGCCAGCAACACCCGGAGCTCCTACAATGAGCAGTTCTTC
CASNTRSSYNEQFF
>TRBV2|NA|once|TRBJ2-3
TGTGCCAGCAGTGATGGGAGAACTCCTAGCACAGATACGCAGTATTTT
CASSDGRTPSTDTQYF
>TRBV13|TRBD2|NA|TRBJ2-3
TGTGCCAGCAGCTCTAGCGGGGTCACCTGGGATACGCAGTATTTT
CASSSSGVTWDTQYF
>TRBV5-6|NA|NA|TRBJ1-4
TGTGCCAGCAGCGAAGGTCGGCAGGGTGGAGAAAAACTGTTTTTT
CASSEGRQGGEKLFF
>TRBV30|TRBD2|NA|TRBJ2-5
TGTGCCTGGACAGCGGGGCCCCAAGAGACCCAGTACTTC
CAWTAGPQETQYF
>TRBV7-2|NA|NA|TRBJ1-3
TGTGCCAGCAGCGCCAAGGGGCCCTTATCTGGAAACACCATATATTTT
CASSAKGPLSGNTIYF
>TRBV2|NA|NA|TRBJ2-7
TGTGCCAGCAGTGAAGGTAGTAGCCGAAACTCCTACGAGCAGTACTTC
CASSEGSSRNSYEQYF
>TRBV7-8|NA|few|TRBJ2-3
TGTGCCAGCAGCCCGAAGGGACTCAACACAGATACGCAGTATTTT
CASSPKGLNTDTQYF
>TRBV11-3|NA|many|TRBJ2-7
TGTGCCAGCAGTGAGCAACCGGGACTCGCCTACGAGCAGTACTTC
CASSEQPGLAYEQYF
>TRBV30|NA|NA|TRBJ1-1
TGTGCCTGGACCAAGAACACTGAAGCTTTCTTT
CAWTKNTEAFF
>TRBV24-1|TRBD1|NA|TRBJ2-5
TGTGCCACCAGTGATTCCCCCCGGACAGGGGATGAGACCCAGTACTTC
CATSDSPRTGDETQYF